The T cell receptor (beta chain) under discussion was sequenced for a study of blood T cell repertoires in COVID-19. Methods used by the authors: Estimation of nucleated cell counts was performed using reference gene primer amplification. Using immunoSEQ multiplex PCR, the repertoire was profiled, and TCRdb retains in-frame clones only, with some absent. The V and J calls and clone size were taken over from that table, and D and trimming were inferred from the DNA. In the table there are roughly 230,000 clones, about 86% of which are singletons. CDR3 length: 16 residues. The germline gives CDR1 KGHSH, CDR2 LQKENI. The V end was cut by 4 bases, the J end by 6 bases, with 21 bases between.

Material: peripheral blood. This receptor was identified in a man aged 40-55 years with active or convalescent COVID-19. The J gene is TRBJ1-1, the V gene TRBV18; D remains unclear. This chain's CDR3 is CASSLSRESIIAEAFF. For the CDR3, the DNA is TGTGCCAGCTCACTGTCACGCGAGTCAATAATTGCTGAAGCTTTCTTT.